The 5 T cell receptor beta chains below were found in one sample sequenced in a study of blood T cell repertoires in COVID-19. Profiling relied on immunoSEQ multiplex PCR, and the TCRdb table lists in-frame clones only, not all of them. The repertoire holds about 370,000 clones, with 75% to 90% as singletons. Material: PBMCs or T cells enriched from blood (not recorded which). The receptors originated from a man aged 18 to 29 who had recovered from COVID-19.

This chain links TRBV11-2 with TRBJ1-1; 9 nucleotides align to TRBD1. Trimming cost V 1 base and J 0 bases; bases outside gene matches: 6. CDR1 is SGHAT, CDR2 FQNNGV, per germline. The CDR3 is made up of 17 amino acids. The CDR3 DNA follows: TGTGCCAGCAGCTTAGGGATGACAGGGGGGTTGAACACTGAAGCTTTCTTT. It is translated as CASSLGMTGGLNTEAFF. The full variable domain, in which reference TRBV11-2 and TRBJ1-1 provide the parts outside the CDR3, is EAGVAQSPRYKIIEKRQSVAFWCNPISGHATLYWYQQILGQGPKLLIQFQNNGVVDDSQLPKDRFSAERLKGVDSTLKIQPAKLEDSAVYLCASSLGMTGGLNTEAFFGQGTRLTVV.

This clone came up a few times. V and J are TRBV19 and TRBJ2-1; D remains ambiguous. The ends were cut back, 3 bases at V and 9 bases at J, with 12 bases in the middle. The CDR3 has 13 amino acids. In germline, CDR1 is LNHDA, CDR2 SQIVND (reference sequence). CDR3 nucleotides: TGTGCCAGTAGTATCGTGCCCGCGTTTGAGCAGTTCTTC. Protein product: CASSIVPAFEQFF.

CDR3 bases: TGCGCCAGCAGCTTGAGAGCTGCAACCTACGAGCAGTACTTC. Translation gives CASSLRAATYEQYF. The V and J genes are TRBV5-1 and TRBJ2-7, with D unclear. Trimming removed 1 base at V and 2 bases at J, with 10 bases between. Germline CDR1 and CDR2: SGHRS and YFSETQ. The CDR3 has 14 residues.

The chain combines TRBV5-1 with TRBJ1-1, with D perhaps TRBD1 (5 bases). Trimming left V 4 bases short and J 1 base short, with 11 bases between. The germline V gene encodes CDR1 SGHRS and CDR2 YFSETQ. This CDR3 region has 14 residues. The CDR3 is CASSPDRPNTEAFF. In nucleotides, the CDR3 is TGCGCCAGCAGCCCCGACAGACCGAACACTGAAGCTTTCTTT.

CDR3 sequence (DNA): TGTGCCAGCAGTTTAGAGCAGACCCAGTACTTC. Amino acids: CASSLEQTQYF. This chain connects TRBV12-3 or TRBV12-4 to TRBJ2-5; no firm D call. Trimming took off 1 base at V and 6 bases at J, with 3 bases between the two ends. This CDR3 spans 11 amino acids.